The sequence of this T cell receptor (beta chain) was determined in a study of OX40 agonist ivuxolimab in advanced cancers. Trimming shortened V by 3 bases and J by 7 bases, and 7 bases separated the two germline ends. Germline V gene sequence: CDR1 MNHEY, CDR2 SMNVEV (reference sequence). The CDR3 totals 12 residues. Using immunoSEQ multiplex PCR, the repertoire was profiled, and TCRdb retains in-frame clones only, with some absent. The table shows tens of thousands of clones, with over 80% occurring only once. The source of this sequence is an adult with an advanced solid tumor such as melanoma, head and neck, liver or kidney cancer. V usage is TRBV27 and J usage is TRBJ1-5; D call uncertain. The sample in question was CD4+ or CD8+ T cells sorted from blood, obtained in a trial of the OX40 agonist ivuxolimab. CDR3: CASSFVGQPQHF. The DNA of the CDR3 is TGTGCCAGCAGTTTTGTAGGGCAGCCCCAGCATTTT.